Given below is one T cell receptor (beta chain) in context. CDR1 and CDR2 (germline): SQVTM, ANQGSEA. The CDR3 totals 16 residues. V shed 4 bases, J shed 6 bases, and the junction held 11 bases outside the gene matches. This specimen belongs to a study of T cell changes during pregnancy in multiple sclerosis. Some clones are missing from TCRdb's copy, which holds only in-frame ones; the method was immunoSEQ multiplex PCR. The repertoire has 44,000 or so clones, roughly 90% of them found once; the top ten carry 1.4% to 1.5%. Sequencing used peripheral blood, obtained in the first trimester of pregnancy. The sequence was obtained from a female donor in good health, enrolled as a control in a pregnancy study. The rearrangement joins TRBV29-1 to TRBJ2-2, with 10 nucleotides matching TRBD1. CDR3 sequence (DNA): TGCAGCGTTGGGGTGGGGACAGGGGTAGACGCCGGGGAGCTGTTTTTT. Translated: CSVGVGTGVDAGELFF.